This TCR beta chain was recorded in a study of shared clonotypes between healthy human individuals. Using immunoSEQ multiplex PCR, the repertoire was profiled, and TCRdb retains in-frame clones only, with some absent. This table has fewer than 3 million clones, less than 95% appearing once. Germline loops: CDR1 SGHDT, CDR2 YYEEEE. The CDR3 length is 17 residues. Deletions cut 4 bases from V and 4 bases from J, with 20 bases between. Sample: naive CD4+ T cells from PBMCs. This sample's subset: CD45RA+ positively selected. The rearrangement joins TRBV5-6 to TRBJ1-4; D is possibly TRBD1 (5 bases). The sequence was obtained from a man aged 18-30 years in good health. Some clones in this sample may be carry-over from other donors' samples. The CDR3 bases are TGTGCCAGCAGCCTGACCGGGACCTGGGAGAGTAATGAAAAACTGTTTTTT. Translating gives CASSLTGTWESNEKLFF.